These 10 T cell receptor beta chains were all obtained from the same sample, sequenced in a study of T cells after yellow fever vaccination. TCRdb independently ran MiXCR on the 5' RACE reads; one entry per CDR3 protein. The repertoire holds about 320,000 distinct CDR3 sequences, around 4.5% seen once, with roughly a fifth in the top ten. The source was PBMCs, collected 15 days after the yellow fever booster vaccination. Receptors were obtained from a man younger than 35 who received the YFV17D yellow fever vaccine.

This clonotype was detected many times. This rearrangement joins TRBV20-1 to TRBJ2-7, with 7 bases matching TRBD2. V shed 5 bases and J 7 bases; nucleotides not matched to a gene: 11. CDR3 size: 13 residues. Germline loops: CDR1 DFQATT, CDR2 SNEGSKA (reference sequence). CDR3 region: CSALRGDSREQYF. Here the CDR3 DNA reads TGCAGTGCTCTACGGGGGGACTCGCGAGAGCAGTACTTC.

This clonotype was counted at least ten times. J is TRBJ1-1 and V is TRBV11-2; D unclear. Germline V gene data show CDR1 as SGHAT and CDR2 as FQNNGV. The length of the CDR3 is 14 residues. V lost 1 base, J lost 1 base, and 7 bases lay in between. As DNA, the CDR3 is TGTGCCAGCAGCTTAGCTAAGAGGAACACTGAAGCTTTCTTT. This translates into CASSLAKRNTEAFF.

This clonotype has a handful of counts. The rearrangement uses TRBV15 and TRBJ2-5; 10 bases fit TRBD2. CDR3 length: 16 residues. V was clipped by 1 base and J by 7 bases; unmatched bases: 9. Germline CDR1 LNHNV, CDR2 YYDKDF (reference sequence). The CDR3 loop reads CATSRGGTSAAGTQYF. In DNA form, the CDR3 reads TGTGCCACCAGCAGAGGGGGGACTAGCGCCGCGGGGACCCAGTACTTC.

The chain links TRBV30 to TRBJ1-2; TRBD1 is a possible D gene (6 bases). CDR3 size: 15 residues. Germline CDR1 and CDR2: GTSNPN and SVGIG (reference sequence). The germline V and J ends were trimmed by 0 bases and 5 bases, with 16 bases remaining between them. The CDR3 DNA reads as TGTGCCTGGAGTGTCACAGGGCCCTCTAGTTATGGCTACACCTTC. Its translation: CAWSVTGPSSYGYTF.

In its sample, this clonotype was seen many times. The rearrangement joins TRBV3-1 to TRBJ2-7, with D possibly TRBD2 on 5 matching bases. The CDR3 sequence is 13 residues long. Deletions cut 1 base from V and 7 bases from J, with 11 bases between. Germline-derived CDR1 and CDR2 are LGHDT and YNNKEL (reference sequence). CDR3 nucleotides: TGTGCCAGCAGCCAAGGCCTGGGGAGTGAGCAGTACGTC. It encodes CASSQGLGSEQYV.

This clonotype was seen a few times. The chain joins TRBV19 to TRBJ2-3; 16 positions agree with TRBD2. V gave up 11 bases and J gave up 4 bases; unmatched junction bases: 9. The CDR3 contains 16 residues. The germline V gene encodes CDR1 LNHDA and CDR2 SQIVND (reference sequence). The CDR3 protein is CAGTSGGAGEADTQYF. The DNA for the CDR3 is TGTGCCGGGACTAGCGGGGGGGCCGGTGAGGCAGATACGCAGTATTTT.

The chain couples TRBV4-1 to TRBJ2-4; 7 nucleotides match TRBD2. This CDR3 region has 14 residues. The J segment lost 7 bases and the V segment lost 4 bases, leaving 7 bases of the junction unmatched. The V gene's germline CDR1 is MGHRA and CDR2 YSYEKL. DNA for the CDR3: TGCGCCAGCAGCCCCCGGGGAGGGGAGAACATTCAGTACTTC. This sequence encodes CASSPRGGENIQYF.

This clonotype was found a few times. The J gene is TRBJ2-5, the V gene TRBV3-1, with a possible D match to TRBD2 (5 bases). CDR1 is LGHDT, CDR2 YNNKEL, per germline (reference sequence). V was shortened by 3 bases and J by 5 bases, with 16 bases between the two germline ends. The length of the CDR3 is 15 residues. The CDR3 reads CASSQSFRGTETQYF. The CDR3, as DNA: TGTGCCAGCAGCCAGAGTTTTCGGGGTACCGAGACCCAGTACTTC.

Many counts were recorded for this clonotype. The chain carries TRBV20-1 and TRBJ1-1; D gene unclear. The CDR3 has 12 amino acids. Germline V gene data show CDR1 as DFQATT and CDR2 as SNEGSKA (reference sequence). The germline V and J ends were trimmed by 3 bases and 4 bases, with 9 bases remaining between them. This CDR3 reads CSARDGGTEAFF. CDR3 coding DNA: TGCAGTGCTAGGGACGGAGGCACTGAAGCTTTCTTT.

This clonotype was observed at least ten times. The chain has TRBV6-2 or TRBV6-3 and TRBJ2-1, with TRBD1 matching over 8 bases. This CDR3 contains 15 residues. Germline values: CDR1 MNHEY, CDR2 SVGEGT. The junction had 6 bases not matched to a gene; V was cut back by 2 bases and J by 6 bases. The CDR3 DNA sequence: TGTGCCAGCAGTTACAGGACAGGGATTGGCAATGAGCAGTTCTTC. Protein sequence: CASSYRTGIGNEQFF.